Presented here are 21 T cell receptor beta chains from one specimen sequenced in a study of cytomegalovirus exposure and HLA in healthy donors. 60 Vbeta and 13 Jbeta primers were used in PCR. Some clones are missing from TCRdb's copy, which holds only in-frame ones; the method was immunoSEQ multiplex PCR. The sample includes about 110,000 clones, around three quarters of them seen just once. Sequenced: PBMCs. Receptors originate from a man aged 25-45 years in good health and CMV-seropositive.

The V and J genes are TRBV5-5 and TRBJ2-5; 10 nucleotides agree with TRBD1. The junction had 5 bases not matched to a gene; V was cut back by 4 bases and J by 5 bases. Germline CDR1 reads SGHKS; CDR2 reads YYEKEE (reference sequence). This CDR3 has 14 amino acids. For the CDR3, the DNA is TGTGCCAGCAGCCGGGGACAGGGGACGGAGACCCAGTACTTC. Its translation is CASSRGQGTETQYF. The complete variable domain, with remaining parts taken from reference TRBV5-5 and TRBJ2-5, reads DAGVTQSPTHLIKTRGQQVTLRCSPISGHKSVSWYQQVLGQGPQFIFQYYEKEERGRGNFPDRFSARQFPNYSSELNVNALLLGDSALYLCASSRGQGTETQYFGPGTRLLVL.

The chain joins TRBV6-5 to TRBJ1-1; D uncertain. V was clipped by 2 bases and J by 3 bases, with 7 bases between them. The CDR3 extends over 13 amino acids. The germline CDR1 and CDR2 sequences are MNHEY and SVGAGI. This CDR3 reads CASSYEGDTEAFF. The CDR3 DNA is TGTGCCAGCAGTTACGAGGGTGACACTGAAGCTTTCTTT.

This clone was found a few times. This chain uses TRBV6-1 with TRBJ2-7, with D tentatively TRBD1 (6 bases). V lost 3 bases to trimming and J lost 3 bases, with 21 bases between them. Germline loops: CDR1 MNHNS, CDR2 SASEGT. The CDR3 covers 17 residues. The CDR3 loop reads CASSDEGHIDRVYEQYF. As DNA, the CDR3 is TGTGCCAGCAGTGACGAGGGACACATCGATAGGGTCTACGAGCAGTACTTC.

V and J are TRBV9 and TRBJ1-4, with 8 bases lining up with TRBD1. Germline V gene data show CDR1 as SGDLS and CDR2 as YYNGEE. CDR3 size: 15 residues. The trim removed 3 bases at V and 6 bases at J, leaving 7 bases unmatched. This CDR3 reads CASSDSGTGYEKLFF. CDR3 sequence (DNA): TGTGCCAGCAGCGACTCCGGGACAGGATATGAAAAACTGTTTTTT.

This rearrangement joins TRBV5-1 to TRBJ2-1, with 10 bases lining up with TRBD2. CDR1 is SGHRS, CDR2 YFSETQ, per germline. The CDR3 covers 17 residues. The V and J ends lost 4 bases and 0 bases, in that order; junction bases with no gene match: 7. The CDR3 loop is CASSTELAGISYNEQFF. The CDR3 coding sequence is TGCGCCAGCAGCACTGAACTAGCGGGGATCTCCTACAATGAGCAGTTCTTC.

The chain joins TRBV6-5 to TRBJ2-7; a possible D gene is TRBD1 (6 bases). Per the germline V gene, CDR1 is MNHEY and CDR2 is SVGAGI. Trimming stripped 2 bases from V and 2 bases from J, with 16 bases between. This CDR3 region has 16 residues. CDR3 DNA: TGTGCCAGCAGTTACCGCCCGTGGGGGCAAGCCTACGAGCAGTACTTC. As protein: CASSYRPWGQAYEQYF.

The J gene is TRBJ2-5, the V gene TRBV4-3; D may be TRBD1 (6 bases). V dropped 1 base and J dropped 9 bases, with 15 bases sitting between them. Germline V gene data show CDR1 as LGHNA and CDR2 as YSLEER. This CDR3 is 14 amino acids long. Here the CDR3 reads CASSQGMTSGAQYF. The CDR3 DNA is TGCGCCAGCAGCCAAGGGATGACATCAGGGGCCCAGTACTTC.

The V gene is TRBV2, the J gene TRBJ2-7; D unclear. V dropped 5 bases and J dropped 0 bases, with 5 bases sitting between them. The CDR3 consists of 12 residues. Germline lookup yields CDR1 SNHLY and CDR2 FYNNEI. This CDR3 is CASSYSSYEQYF. DNA of the CDR3: TGTGCCAGCAGTTATAGCTCCTACGAGCAGTACTTC. Full variable domain (remainder filled in from reference TRBV2 and TRBJ2-7): EPEVTQTPSHQVTQMGQEVILRCVPISNHLYFYWYRQILGQKVEFLVSFYNNEISEKSEIFDDQFSVERPDGSNFTLKIRSTKLEDSAMYFCASSYSSYEQYFGPGTRLTVT.

The gene calls are TRBV2 and TRBJ2-3; TRBD2 aligns across 14 bases. The germline V gene encodes CDR1 SNHLY and CDR2 FYNNEI. The CDR3 extends over 15 amino acids. V was pared by 3 bases and J by 8 bases, with 4 bases of the junction left unmatched. The CDR3 nucleotides read TGTGCCAGCAGTGAGACTAGCGGGGGGGCAGGTACGCAGTATTTT. It translates to CASSETSGGAGTQYF.

This chain joins TRBV28 and TRBJ1-4; D is unresolved. Germline V gene sequence: CDR1 MDHEN, CDR2 SYDVKM. The CDR3 contains 15 residues. V lost 5 bases to trimming and J lost 0 bases, with 10 bases between them. This CDR3 is CASSGKGATNEKLFF. The CDR3 DNA reads TGTGCCAGCAGTGGGAAGGGAGCAACTAATGAAAAACTGTTTTTT.

This clone has only a few counts. The V and J genes are TRBV11-2 and TRBJ2-7; no clear D. The CDR3 spans 13 residues. V was shortened by 5 bases and J by 5 bases, with 13 bases between the two germline ends. CDR1 is SGHAT and CDR2 is FQNNGV in the germline V gene. The DNA of the CDR3 is TGTGCCAGCAGCCCATTTGTCGCAGACGAGCAGTACTTC. It specifies CASSPFVADEQYF.

The J gene is TRBJ2-5, the V gene TRBV7-2, with 11 bases lining up with TRBD2. The V and J ends lost 4 bases and 1 base, in that order; junction bases with no gene match: 5. The CDR3 length is 16 residues. CDR1 and CDR2 from the germline V gene are SGHTA and FQGNSA. In DNA form, the CDR3 reads TGTGCCAGCAGCTCGAGACTAGCGGGGACCCAAGAGACCCAGTACTTC. Translated, it gives CASSSRLAGTQETQYF.

This clone was found a few times. The rearrangement uses TRBV6-6 and TRBJ2-2; TRBD1 might be the D (6 bases). The V end lost 6 bases, the J end lost 3 bases, and 17 bases lay between the germline ends. The CDR3 extends over 16 amino acids. Germline V gives CDR1 MNHNY, CDR2 SVGAGI (reference sequence). CDR3 sequence (DNA): TGTGCCAGCAGGGACTCACAGGGCCGCGACACCGGGGAGCTGTTTTTT. This codes for CASRDSQGRDTGELFF.

The J gene is TRBJ1-3, the V gene TRBV7-6; D gene uncertain. Germline V gene lookup returns CDR1 SGHVS and CDR2 FNYEAQ. The CDR3 is 14 residues long. Deletions cut 5 bases from V and 0 bases from J, with 8 bases between. The CDR3 region is CASSLRNSGNTIYF. CDR3 in DNA: TGTGCCAGCAGCCTAAGAAACTCTGGAAACACCATATATTTT.

V and J are TRBV28 and TRBJ2-2; 9 nucleotides line up with TRBD2. Germline assignment: CDR1 MDHEN and CDR2 SYDVKM. The J segment lost 4 bases and the V segment lost 5 bases, leaving 8 bases of the junction unmatched. The CDR3 runs to 16 residues. This chain's CDR3 is CASSLVAGEVTGELFF. The DNA of the CDR3 is TGTGCCAGCAGTCTCGTAGCGGGGGAGGTCACCGGGGAGCTGTTTTTT.

The sample holds one count of this clone. The chain recombines TRBV10-2 with TRBJ1-6; D not certain. CDR1 and CDR2 from the germline V gene are WSHSY and SAAADI. The CDR3 spans 14 residues. The V end was cut by 7 bases, the J end by 3 bases, with 10 bases between. This CDR3 is CASNQESYNSPLHF. The DNA for the CDR3 is TGCGCCAGCAACCAGGAAAGCTATAATTCACCCCTCCACTTT.

V is TRBV5-6 and J is TRBJ1-1, with 8 bases identical to TRBD1. CDR3 size: 13 residues. From germline, CDR1 is SGHDT and CDR2 YYEEEE. Germline trimming cut 5 bases from V and 11 bases from J; bases unmatched to any gene: 11. The CDR3 sequence: CASRATGVELAFF. The CDR3 DNA is TGTGCCAGCAGGGCGACAGGGGTAGAATTGGCTTTCTTT.

The chain links TRBV5-4 to TRBJ2-5, with a tentative D call TRBD2 (6 bases). The CDR3 is 12 amino acids. Trimming removed 5 bases at V and 7 bases at J, with 12 bases between. CDR1 SGHNT and CDR2 YYREEE come from the germline V gene (reference sequence). CDR3 nucleotides: TGTGCCAGCAGTCCGGGGGTTGGGACCCAGTACTTC. Its translation is CASSPGVGTQYF.

The chain carries TRBV18 and TRBJ2-7, with 8 bases identical to TRBD1. V was clipped by 8 bases and J by 4 bases; unmatched bases: 13. The germline V gene has CDR1 KGHSH and CDR2 LQKENI. The CDR3 has 15 residues. The CDR3 DNA follows: TGTGCCAGCCTATCGGCCGGGACAGGACAATACGAGCAGTACTTC. It translates to CASLSAGTGQYEQYF.

V and J are TRBV4-1 and TRBJ2-7; D might be TRBD2 (7 bases). The CDR3 is made up of 16 amino acids. Trimming cost V 0 bases and J 3 bases, with 15 bases left between them. Germline values: CDR1 MGHRA, CDR2 YSYEKL. In DNA, the CDR3 is TGCGCCAGCAGCCAAGAGGGGGGGGCGAGTTTCTACGAGCAGTACTTC. Amino acid sequence: CASSQEGGASFYEQYF.

V gene TRBV5-1 combines with J gene TRBJ1-1, with TRBD1 as a possible D gene (6 bases). Trimming removed 3 bases at V and 1 base at J, with 10 bases between. Per germline, CDR1 SGHRS and CDR2 YFSETQ. This CDR3 region has 14 residues. CDR3 protein: CASSWDKKNTEAFF. The CDR3 DNA sequence: TGCGCCAGCAGCTGGGACAAAAAGAACACTGAAGCTTTCTTT.